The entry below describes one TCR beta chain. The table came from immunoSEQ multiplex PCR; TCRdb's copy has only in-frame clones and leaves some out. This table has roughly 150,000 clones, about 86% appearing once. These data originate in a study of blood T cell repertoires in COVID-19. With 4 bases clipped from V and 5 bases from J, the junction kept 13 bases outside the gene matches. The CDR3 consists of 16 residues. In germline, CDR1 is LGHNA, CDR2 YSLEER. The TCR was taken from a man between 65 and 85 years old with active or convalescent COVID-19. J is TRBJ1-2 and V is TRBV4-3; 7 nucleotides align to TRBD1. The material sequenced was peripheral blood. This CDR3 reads CASSPGGSRVGYGYTF. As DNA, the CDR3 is TGCGCCAGCAGCCCAGGGGGGAGCCGGGTTGGGTATGGCTACACCTTC.